This TCR beta chain was captured by sequencing in a study of T cell changes during pregnancy in multiple sclerosis. Generated by immunoSEQ multiplex PCR, the TCRdb table keeps only in-frame clones and is missing some. The sample carries about 61,000 clones, roughly 90% recorded once. V dropped 11 bases and J dropped 8; count of bases not matched to a gene: 7. CDR3 length: 12 amino acids. Per the germline V gene, CDR1 is LGHNT and CDR2 is FRNRAP. The sequencing used peripheral blood, collected in the first trimester of pregnancy. The chain couples TRBV12-5 to TRBJ2-1; 9 bases fit TRBD2. The receptor's source is a female donor in good health, enrolled as a control in a pregnancy study. The CDR3 here is CAGSGSRDEQFF. In nucleotides, the CDR3 is TGTGCTGGTAGCGGGAGTAGGGATGAGCAGTTCTTC.